The entry below describes one TCR beta chain. The antigen remains unidentified. V was clipped by 1 base and J by 4 bases; unmatched bases: 12. The CDR3 loop spans 18 amino acids. Germline CDR1 SGHNT, CDR2 YYREEE (reference sequence). These data belong to a study of shared clonotypes between healthy human individuals. The overall study: Each donor had three CD4 naive, three CD4 memory, two CD8 naive and one CD8 memory plate. Points from the study as a whole: Estimated richness was generally greater in naive than memory subsets.

The donors were adults (healthy and HIV-negative) with no recent acute infections or vaccinations. The protocol was immunoSEQ multiplex PCR, while the TCRdb copy is restricted to in-frame clones and leaves out a portion. The table lists roughly 2.2 million clones, about nine tenths of them singletons. Sequencing was carried out using naive CD4+ T cells from PBMCs. The sample's subset: CD45RA+ positively selected. The receptor's source is a man younger than 35 in good health. Some clones in this sample may be carry-over from other donors' samples. This chain joins TRBV5-4 and TRBJ2-1; the match to TRBD2 covers 9 bases. CDR3 region: CASSLLGLAASLYNEQFF. The CDR3 region has the DNA TGTGCCAGCAGCTTGTTGGGACTAGCCGCCTCCCTATACAATGAGCAGTTCTTC.